This T cell receptor beta chain was sequenced for a study of blood T cells in healthy people across ages. PCR was performed a second time for roughly 7 to 12 cycles using a sample-barcoded 5' primer and a J-beta primer mix. Via MiXCR, TCRdb re-called the 5' RACE reads, giving one row per CDR3 protein. The table has 800,000 to 950,000 distinct CDR3 sequences, roughly 43% seen once. V was cut by 2 bases and J by 0 bases, with 13 bases left in between. The CDR3 runs 16 residues. Germline-derived CDR1 and CDR2 are LGHDT and YNNKEL (reference sequence). The chain recombines TRBV3-1 with TRBJ1-2; D ambiguous. The clonotype was recovered from a man aged 25 to 40 in good health. Sequencing was carried out using blood. The CDR3 DNA follows: TGTGCCAGCAGCCAACTTCGCGGGATTACTAACTATGGCTACACCTTC. It encodes CASSQLRGITNYGYTF.